This T cell receptor (beta chain) came from a study of response to subunit inactivated influenza vaccine. Broader study findings: The study's authors posited that every seasonal influenza vaccination enlists few new T cells.

A note on this clonotype: Its matching antigen is unknown.

One entry per CDR3 protein results from TCRdb running MiXCR on the RT-PCR reads. The table has some 640,000 distinct CDR3 sequences, approximately 13% seen once. This sequence was found in a man in his forties or fifties who received an inactivated influenza vaccine. The sample in question was PBMCs from blood, obtained around 15 days before vaccination.

The CDR3 nucleotides are TGTGCCACAAGACCCCCTTCTAGCTCCTACGAGCAGTACTTC. It is translated as CATRPPSSSYEQYF. The chain has TRBV10-3 and TRBJ2-7; D not certain. V was pared by 10 bases and J by 0 bases, with 16 bases between. The CDR3 sequence is 14 residues long. CDR1 and CDR2 from the germline V gene are ENHRY and SYGVKD.